A selection of T cell receptor beta chains follows, all from one sample in a study of blood T cell repertoires in COVID-19. Sequencing was performed with immunoSEQ multiplex PCR; in TCRdb, only in-frame clones are kept and a portion is missing. The sample has approximately 240,000 clones, about 90% seen once. Sample: peripheral blood. Receptors originate from a man between 25 and 39 years old with COVID-19, enrolled during active disease. CDR3s include the opening cysteine and the closing phenylalanine or tryptophan.

J gene,V gene,CDR3 protein
TRBJ2-7,TRBV13,CASSLTAGSHEQYF
TRBJ1-2,TRBV7-9,CASSPDRGGFGYTF
TRBJ2-7,TRBV15,CATSREDTAYEQYF
TRBJ1-3,TRBV9,CASSGGGAGHSGNTIYF
TRBJ2-7,TRBV9,CASSSSDRYLYEQYF
TRBJ1-2,TRBV6-5,CASSYRKTGTRAGYTF
TRBJ2-1,TRBV19,CASRRELAGGRYNEQFF
TRBJ2-1,TRBV6-6,CASSLQTRNYNEQFF
TRBJ2-1,TRBV21-1,CASSTGTSGGHYNEQFF
TRBJ1-1,TRBV6-5,CASSSIYREKNTEAFF
TRBJ1-1,TRBV6-1,CASSSQGHTEAFF
TRBJ1-3,TRBV10-3,CAVTGQAVGNTIYF
TRBJ2-7,TRBV9,CASSVGLADSYEQYF
TRBJ2-3,TRBV11-2,CASSLTGIRFLQHRSTQYF
TRBJ1-3,TRBV29-1,CSVEVESGNTIYF
TRBJ2-2,TRBV7-3,CASSREGQGRTGELFF
TRBJ1-2,TRBV19,CASSRGAGGGGYTF
TRBJ2-3,TRBV3-1/TRBV3-2,CASGTSGGSSDTQYF
TRBJ2-7,TRBV3-1/TRBV3-2,CASSPLVGSGGYSYEQYF
TRBJ1-1,TRBV11-2,CASSFLPSTGGSTEAFF
TRBJ2-2,TRBV4-2,CASSPGTGNTGELFF
TRBJ1-4,TRBV6-6,CASRLQGATNEKLFF
TRBJ1-1,TRBV29-1,CSVGGIGTEAFF
TRBJ1-1,TRBV7-3,CASSPSPGQVLTEAFF
TRBJ1-6,TRBV6-2/TRBV6-3,CASSLSNNSPLHF